Listed below are T cell receptor beta chains from one sample, sequenced in a study of cytomegalovirus exposure and HLA in healthy donors. Assay: immunoSEQ multiplex PCR; the TCRdb copy retains only in-frame clones and omits some. The data contain approximately 170,000 clones, roughly 85% of them seen just once; the ten biggest clones take up approximately 9.8%. The sequenced sample consisted of PBMCs. These receptors were collected from a man between 18 and 35 years old in good health and CMV-seropositive. CDR3s include the opening cysteine and the closing phenylalanine or tryptophan. A D gene is named only where the DNA matches it firmly. Where a row states a size, it is once, few, many or the class of an expanded clone; other rows omit it.

clone_size: .
v_call: TRBV10-1
j_call: TRBJ1-2
d_call: .
cdr3_nt: TGCGCCAGCAGTGCCAGGGGAGTGGGTGGCTACACCTTC
cdr3_aa: CASSARGVGGYTF

clone_size: .
v_call: TRBV28
j_call: TRBJ1-3
d_call: .
cdr3_nt: TGTGCCAGCAGTTTAGCCTCGGACATGGCGGGAAACACCATATATTTT
cdr3_aa: CASSLASDMAGNTIYF

clone_size: once
v_call: TRBV7-9
j_call: TRBJ2-1
d_call: TRBD1
cdr3_nt: TGTGCCAGCAGCGGCCGGGACAGGTCGTACAATGAGCAGTTCTTC
cdr3_aa: CASSGRDRSYNEQFF

clone_size: once
v_call: TRBV11-3
j_call: TRBJ2-2
d_call: TRBD2
cdr3_nt: TGTGCCAGCAGCGACGGACTAGCGGTTACCGGGGAGCTGTTTTTT
cdr3_aa: CASSDGLAVTGELFF

clone_size: .
v_call: TRBV15
j_call: TRBJ2-3
d_call: TRBD2
cdr3_nt: TGTGCCACCGGACTAGCGGGAACTGATACGCAGTATTTT
cdr3_aa: CATGLAGTDTQYF

clone_size: .
v_call: TRBV4-3
j_call: TRBJ2-5
d_call: .
cdr3_nt: TGCGCCAGCAGCCAAGATATTCGGGTTAGGAAGACCCAGTACTTC
cdr3_aa: CASSQDIRVRKTQYF

clone_size: once
v_call: TRBV4-3
j_call: TRBJ2-7
d_call: TRBD1
cdr3_nt: TGCGCCAGCAGCCCAGGGACAGGCCTCCGGGGGAGGTACGAGCAGTACTTC
cdr3_aa: CASSPGTGLRGRYEQYF

clone_size: .
v_call: TRBV11-2
j_call: TRBJ1-3
d_call: .
cdr3_nt: TGTGCCAGCAGCTCTAGTGGGTCCATCTCTGGAAACACCATATATTTT
cdr3_aa: CASSSSGSISGNTIYF

clone_size: few
v_call: TRBV5-1
j_call: TRBJ2-2
d_call: .
cdr3_nt: TGCGCCAGCAGCTACGGGGGGAACACCGGGGAGCTGTTTTTT
cdr3_aa: CASSYGGNTGELFF

clone_size: .
v_call: TRBV7-9
j_call: TRBJ2-3
d_call: TRBD2
cdr3_nt: TGTGCCAGCAGCCTGAAGCTAGCGGGACGCACAGATACGCAGTATTTT
cdr3_aa: CASSLKLAGRTDTQYF

clone_size: .
v_call: TRBV9
j_call: TRBJ1-3
d_call: .
cdr3_nt: TGTGCCAGCAGCGTATCCTCGACAGTCTCTGGAAACACCATATATTTT
cdr3_aa: CASSVSSTVSGNTIYF

clone_size: .
v_call: TRBV2
j_call: TRBJ2-5
d_call: .
cdr3_nt: TGTGCCAGGGCGGGACAGTCTCAAGAGACCCAGTACTTC
cdr3_aa: CARAGQSQETQYF

clone_size: .
v_call: TRBV5-1
j_call: TRBJ1-5
d_call: .
cdr3_nt: TGCGCCAGCAGCGACACACCCCCCGGGGGGGGGTTTCAGCCCCAGCATTTT
cdr3_aa: CASSDTPPGGGFQPQHF

clone_size: once
v_call: TRBV5-1
j_call: TRBJ1-4
d_call: .
cdr3_nt: TGCGCCAGCAGCCGGGCCGGACTCCGTAATGAAAAACTGTTTTTT
cdr3_aa: CASSRAGLRNEKLFF

clone_size: .
v_call: TRBV5-6
j_call: TRBJ2-1
d_call: TRBD2
cdr3_nt: TGTGCCAGCAGCTGGGCGGGAGGGCCCTATGAGCAGTTCTTC
cdr3_aa: CASSWAGGPYEQFF

clone_size: .
v_call: TRBV28
j_call: TRBJ1-2
d_call: TRBD1
cdr3_nt: TGTGCCAGCAGTCTTATGAGGACAGGAAAGAATGGCTACACCTTC
cdr3_aa: CASSLMRTGKNGYTF

clone_size: .
v_call: TRBV7-9
j_call: TRBJ2-7
d_call: TRBD1
cdr3_nt: TGTGCCAGCAGCTTAGAACGTGACAGGGTCGGCTCCTACGAGCAGTACTTC
cdr3_aa: CASSLERDRVGSYEQYF

clone_size: .
v_call: TRBV7-9
j_call: TRBJ1-1
d_call: .
cdr3_nt: TGTGCCAGCAGCCAAAGAGAGGTCATGGACACTGAAGCTTTCTTT
cdr3_aa: CASSQREVMDTEAFF

clone_size: .
v_call: TRBV7-9
j_call: TRBJ2-3
d_call: TRBD1
cdr3_nt: TGTGCCAGCAGCTTACCCATTAATGTCGGGACAGGGGTAGCAGATACGCAGTATTTT
cdr3_aa: CASSLPINVGTGVADTQYF

clone_size: .
v_call: TRBV25-1
j_call: TRBJ1-1
d_call: .
cdr3_nt: TGTGCCAGCAGTGAATTAGGGGTCACTGAAGCTTTCTTT
cdr3_aa: CASSELGVTEAFF

clone_size: .
v_call: TRBV27
j_call: TRBJ2-7
d_call: .
cdr3_nt: TGTGCCAGCAGCCTTTTGGGCCCTCTCGAGCAGTACTTC
cdr3_aa: CASSLLGPLEQYF

clone_size: .
v_call: TRBV10-2
j_call: TRBJ1-1
d_call: .
cdr3_nt: TGCGCCAGCAGTGAAGACATTAACACTGAAGCTTTCTTT
cdr3_aa: CASSEDINTEAFF

clone_size: .
v_call: TRBV10-2
j_call: TRBJ2-5
d_call: .
cdr3_nt: TGCGCCAGCAGTGGGGTGGGGGGGCGTGTTCCGACCCAGTACTTC
cdr3_aa: CASSGVGGRVPTQYF

clone_size: .
v_call: TRBV7-9
j_call: TRBJ2-7
d_call: .
cdr3_nt: TGTGCCAGCAGCTTAGTCGGTAGCGTGAGCTCCTACGAGCAGTACTTC
cdr3_aa: CASSLVGSVSSYEQYF

clone_size: .
v_call: TRBV5-8
j_call: TRBJ2-1
d_call: TRBD1
cdr3_nt: TGTGCCAGCAGCTGGACAGGGGGCGCGAGTTCCTACAATGAGCAGTTCTTC
cdr3_aa: CASSWTGGASSYNEQFF

clone_size: .
v_call: TRBV6-6
j_call: TRBJ1-5
d_call: .
cdr3_nt: TGTGCCAGCAAAGCAGGCCAACAGCCCCAGCATTTT
cdr3_aa: CASKAGQQPQHF

clone_size: .
v_call: TRBV7-2
j_call: TRBJ1-2
d_call: TRBD1
cdr3_nt: TGTGCCAGCAGCCTAGACAGGGGGTATGGCTACACCTTC
cdr3_aa: CASSLDRGYGYTF

clone_size: .
v_call: TRBV29-1
j_call: TRBJ2-2
d_call: TRBD1
cdr3_nt: TGCAGCGCGACGACAGGGGTGCAGAACACCGGGGAGCTGTTTTTT
cdr3_aa: CSATTGVQNTGELFF